The TCR beta chain under discussion was sequenced for a study of control samples from healthy donors and cancer patients. The CDR3 loop spans 14 amino acids. V was pared by 5 bases and J by 0 bases, with 8 bases between. The germline V gene has CDR1 SGHRS and CDR2 YFSETQ. Generated by immunoSEQ multiplex PCR, the TCRdb table keeps only in-frame clones and is missing some. The sample consists of some 190,000 clones, 90% to 95% of them appearing once. The sequencing sample was made of blood. The chain has TRBV5-1 and TRBJ2-2; D tentatively reads TRBD1 or TRBD2 (5 bases each). The TCR comes from a man aged 30 to 45 in good health. The CDR3 spells CASREGPNTGELFF. The CDR3 DNA is TGCGCCAGCAGAGAGGGACCGAACACCGGGGAGCTGTTTTTT.